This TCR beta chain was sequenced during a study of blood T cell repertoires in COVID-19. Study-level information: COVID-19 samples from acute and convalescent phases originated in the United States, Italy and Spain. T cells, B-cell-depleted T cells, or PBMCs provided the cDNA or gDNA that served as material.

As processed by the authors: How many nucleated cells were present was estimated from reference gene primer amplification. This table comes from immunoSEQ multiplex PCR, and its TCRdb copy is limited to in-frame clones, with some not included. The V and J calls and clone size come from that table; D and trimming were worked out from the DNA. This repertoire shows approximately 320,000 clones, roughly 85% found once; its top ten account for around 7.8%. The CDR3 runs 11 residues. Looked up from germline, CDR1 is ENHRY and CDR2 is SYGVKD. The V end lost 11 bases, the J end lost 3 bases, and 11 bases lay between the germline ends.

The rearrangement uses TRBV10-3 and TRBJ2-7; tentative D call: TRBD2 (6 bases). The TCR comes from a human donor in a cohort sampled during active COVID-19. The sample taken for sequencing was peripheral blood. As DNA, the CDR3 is TGTGCCGTCATGCGGGGCTACGAGCAGTACTTC. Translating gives CAVMRGYEQYF.